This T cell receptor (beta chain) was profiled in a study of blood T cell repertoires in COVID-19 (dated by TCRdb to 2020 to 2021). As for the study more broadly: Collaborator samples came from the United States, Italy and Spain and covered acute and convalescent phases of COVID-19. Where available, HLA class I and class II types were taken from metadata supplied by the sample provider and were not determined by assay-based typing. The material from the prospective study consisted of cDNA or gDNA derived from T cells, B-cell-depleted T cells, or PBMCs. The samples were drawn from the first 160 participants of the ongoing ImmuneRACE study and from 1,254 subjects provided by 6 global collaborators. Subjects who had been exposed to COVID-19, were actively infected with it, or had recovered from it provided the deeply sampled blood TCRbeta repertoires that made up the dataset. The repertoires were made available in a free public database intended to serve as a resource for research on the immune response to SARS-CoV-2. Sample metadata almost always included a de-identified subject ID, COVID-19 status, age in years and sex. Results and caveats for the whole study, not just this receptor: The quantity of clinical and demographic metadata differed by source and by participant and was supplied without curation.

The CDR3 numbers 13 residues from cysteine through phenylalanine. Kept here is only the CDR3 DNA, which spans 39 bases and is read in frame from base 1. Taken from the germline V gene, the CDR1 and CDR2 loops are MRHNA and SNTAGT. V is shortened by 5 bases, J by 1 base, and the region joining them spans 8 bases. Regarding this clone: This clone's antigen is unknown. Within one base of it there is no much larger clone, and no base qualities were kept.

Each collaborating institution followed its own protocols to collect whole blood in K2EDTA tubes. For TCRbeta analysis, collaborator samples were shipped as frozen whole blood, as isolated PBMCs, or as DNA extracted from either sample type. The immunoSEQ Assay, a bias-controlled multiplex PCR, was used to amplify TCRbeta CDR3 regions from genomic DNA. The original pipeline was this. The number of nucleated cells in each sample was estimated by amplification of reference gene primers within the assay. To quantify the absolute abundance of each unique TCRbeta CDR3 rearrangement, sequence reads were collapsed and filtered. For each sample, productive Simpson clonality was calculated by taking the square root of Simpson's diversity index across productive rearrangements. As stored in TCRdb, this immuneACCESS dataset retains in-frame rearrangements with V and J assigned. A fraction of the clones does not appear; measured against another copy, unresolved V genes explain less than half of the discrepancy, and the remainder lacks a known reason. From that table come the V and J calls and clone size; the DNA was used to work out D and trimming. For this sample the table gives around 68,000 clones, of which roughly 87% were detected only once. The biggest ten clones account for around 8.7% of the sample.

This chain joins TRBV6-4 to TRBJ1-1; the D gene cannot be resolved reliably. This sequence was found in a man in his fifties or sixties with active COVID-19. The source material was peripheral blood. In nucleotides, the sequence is TGTGCCAGCAGTTTCACAGAGAACACTGAAGCTTTCTTT. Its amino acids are CASSFTENTEAFF.